This T cell receptor (beta chain) was captured in a study of T cells after yellow fever vaccination. CDR1 and CDR2 from the germline V gene are SGHVS and FQNEAQ. V lost 1 base, J lost 3 bases, and 1 base stayed unmatched. The length of the CDR3 is 15 residues. Study-level results: Among primary-vaccination clones, most reappeared after the booster, at about 95% for CD4 and roughly 90% for CD8.

A universal primer site and UMIs were added as TCR cDNA was made by 5'RACE template switching. Using its own MiXCR run on the 5' RACE reads, TCRdb lists one record per CDR3 protein. Among under 550,000 distinct CDR3 sequences listed, just over 20% were seen once. This clonotype turned up a few times. Its antigen is as yet unknown. Sequenced material: PBMCs, taken about 20 days after the first yellow fever vaccination. The source of this sequence is a young man who received the YFV17D yellow fever vaccine. The chain combines TRBV7-8 with TRBJ2-1, with TRBD2 matching over 9 bases. The DNA for the CDR3 is TGTGCCAGCAGCTTAGGTAGCGGGGGCTACAATGAGCAGTTCTTC. This gives the protein CASSLGSGGYNEQFF.